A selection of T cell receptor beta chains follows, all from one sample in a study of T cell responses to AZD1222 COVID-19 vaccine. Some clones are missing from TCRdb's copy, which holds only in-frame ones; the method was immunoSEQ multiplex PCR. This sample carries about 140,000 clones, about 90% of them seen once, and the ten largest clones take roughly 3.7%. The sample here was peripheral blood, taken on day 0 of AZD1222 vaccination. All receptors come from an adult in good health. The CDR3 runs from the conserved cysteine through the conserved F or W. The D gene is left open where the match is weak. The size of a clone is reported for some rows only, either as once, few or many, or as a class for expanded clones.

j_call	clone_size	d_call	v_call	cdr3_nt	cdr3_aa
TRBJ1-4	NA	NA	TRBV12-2	TGTGCAAGTCGCTTTGGGACAGGTCGGTGGAAACTGTTTTTT	CASRFGTGRWKLFF
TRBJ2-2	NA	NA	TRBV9	TGTGCCAGCAGCGCCTCCCCGGGAACTTCGCCCGGGGAGCTGTTTTTT	CASSASPGTSPGELFF
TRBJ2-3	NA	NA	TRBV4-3	TGCGCCAGCAGCCAAGCCTTAGGAGGCACAGATACGCAGTATTTT	CASSQALGGTDTQYF
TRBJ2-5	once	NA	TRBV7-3	TGTGCCAGCAGCGAGGGACCCGCCCGGGGGGAGACCCAGTACTTC	CASSEGPARGETQYF
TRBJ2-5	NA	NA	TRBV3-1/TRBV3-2	TGTGCCAGCGTAAGGCGGGGTCAAGAGACCCAGTACTTC	CASVRRGQETQYF
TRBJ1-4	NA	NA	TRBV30	TGTGCCTGGATGACGCAGGGCAATGAAAAACTGTTTTTT	CAWMTQGNEKLFF
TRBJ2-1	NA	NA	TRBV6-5	TGTGCCAGCACTCCCCGGACTCTCCCTGAGGAGCAGTTCTTC	CASTPRTLPEEQFF
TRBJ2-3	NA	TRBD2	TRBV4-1	TGCGCCAGCAGCCAAGATCCTCCCGGGGGAGCGGGAAGCACAGATACGCAGTATTTT	CASSQDPPGGAGSTDTQYF
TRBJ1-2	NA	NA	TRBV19	TGTGCCAGTAGTATCCGCGGGGGCGCAGGCTATGGCTACACCTTC	CASSIRGGAGYGYTF
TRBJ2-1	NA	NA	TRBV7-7	TGTGCCAGCAGCTTAGAAACGTATGGGGGCCTTTCCTACAATGAGCAGTTCTTC	CASSLETYGGLSYNEQFF
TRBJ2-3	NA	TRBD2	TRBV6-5	TGTGCCAGCAGAAATAGCGGGAGGGCCCTAGATACGCAGTATTTT	CASRNSGRALDTQYF
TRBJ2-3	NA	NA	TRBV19	TGTGCCAGTAGGACGGGCCCTAGCACAGATACGCAGTATTTT	CASRTGPSTDTQYF
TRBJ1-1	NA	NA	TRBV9	TGTGCCAGCAGCCCAGGGTACACTGAAGCTTTCTTT	CASSPGYTEAFF
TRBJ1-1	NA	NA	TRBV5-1	TGCGCCAGCAGCCGTGCGGTAAGGGCAGGAGAGAACACTGAAGCTTTCTTT	CASSRAVRAGENTEAFF
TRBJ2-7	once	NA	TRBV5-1	TGCGCCAGCAGCTCAGGATACGAGCAGTACTTC	CASSSGYEQYF
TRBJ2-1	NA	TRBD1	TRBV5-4	TGTGCCAGCAGCTTGGCGACAGGGGGTTACAATGAGCAGTTCTTC	CASSLATGGYNEQFF
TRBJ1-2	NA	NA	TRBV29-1	TGCAGCGTTGAGTACGAATATGGCTACACCTTC	CSVEYEYGYTF
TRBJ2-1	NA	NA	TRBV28	TGTGCCAGCAGTATCTCGGGGAATGAGCAGTTCTTC	CASSISGNEQFF
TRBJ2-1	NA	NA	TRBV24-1	TGTGCCACCAGTGATTTCAGCCCCGCTAGGTTGGGCCGGGATGAGCAGTTCTTC	CATSDFSPARLGRDEQFF
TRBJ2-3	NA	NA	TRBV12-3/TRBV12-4	TGTGCCAGCAGTCTGCCAAACACAGATACGCAGTATTTT	CASSLPNTDTQYF
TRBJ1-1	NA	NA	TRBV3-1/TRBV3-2	TGTGCCAGCAGCCAAGATCTAGGGGCGGCGGAAGCTTTCTTT	CASSQDLGAAEAFF
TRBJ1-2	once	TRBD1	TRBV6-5	TGTGCCAGCAGTTACTTAGAACAGGGGGCTGGGGGCTACACCTTC	CASSYLEQGAGGYTF
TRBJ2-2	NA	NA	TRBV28	TGTGCCGCAGTCAGAACGAACACCGGGGAGCTGTTTTTT	CAAVRTNTGELFF
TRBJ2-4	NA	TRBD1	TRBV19	TGTGCCAGTACCAACACAGGGGGCGCGAACATTCAGTACTTC	CASTNTGGANIQYF
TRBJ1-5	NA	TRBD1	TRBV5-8	TGTGCCAGCAGCCCCTCGACAGGGCTGCGTTACCCCCAGCATTTT	CASSPSTGLRYPQHF
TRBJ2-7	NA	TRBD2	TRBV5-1	TGCGCCAGCAGCTTGGCGGGGGGGTCCCCCTACGAGCAGTACTTC	CASSLAGGSPYEQYF
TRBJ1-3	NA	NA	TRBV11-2	TGTGCCAGCAGCCCAAGGGGGACGGGGGGTTCTGGAAACACCATATATTTT	CASSPRGTGGSGNTIYF